This TCR beta chain was sequenced for a study of T cell repertoires in cytomegalovirus infection. About the study: Matching HLA type and CMV infection were both indicated by public TCR beta signatures. Study conclusions and caveats: Identification of carriers of CMV plus the relevant HLA was performed using cumulative public TCR beta family frequency. Dominating the ex vivo response were HLA-C-restricted CMV-specific TCR beta clonotypes.

From the reads, TCRdb called clonotypes with MiXCR, one entry per CDR3 protein. The data show 65,000 to 95,000 distinct CDR3 sequences, around 3.4% seen once. Germline trimming cut 3 bases from V and 2 bases from J; bases unmatched to any gene: 3. The germline gives CDR1 KGHSH, CDR2 LQKENI. The length of the CDR3 is 15 residues. This clonotype was observed many times. Its antigen is undetermined. Sequencing used PBMCs. The chain recombines TRBV18 with TRBJ2-5; 10 bases match TRBD2. The receptor was isolated from a human donor in good health (CMV status not recorded). Some clones in this sample may be carry-over from other donors' samples. DNA of the CDR3: TGTGCCAGCTCACCGTTAGCGGGGGGACAAGAGACCCAGTACTTC. Translation gives CASSPLAGGQETQYF.